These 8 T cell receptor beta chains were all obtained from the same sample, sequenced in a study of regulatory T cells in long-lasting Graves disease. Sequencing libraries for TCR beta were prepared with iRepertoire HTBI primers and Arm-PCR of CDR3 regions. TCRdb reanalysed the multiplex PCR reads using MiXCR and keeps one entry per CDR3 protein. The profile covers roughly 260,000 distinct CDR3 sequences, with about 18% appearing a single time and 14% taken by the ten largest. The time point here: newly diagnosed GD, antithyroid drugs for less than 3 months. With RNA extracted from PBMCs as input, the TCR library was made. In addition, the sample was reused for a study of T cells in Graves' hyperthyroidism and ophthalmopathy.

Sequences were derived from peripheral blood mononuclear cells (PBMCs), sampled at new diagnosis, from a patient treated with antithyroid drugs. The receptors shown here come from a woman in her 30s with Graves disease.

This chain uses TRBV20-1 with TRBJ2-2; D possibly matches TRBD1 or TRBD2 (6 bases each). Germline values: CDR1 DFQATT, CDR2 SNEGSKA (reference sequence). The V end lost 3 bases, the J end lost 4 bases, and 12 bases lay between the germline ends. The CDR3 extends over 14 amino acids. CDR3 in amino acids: CSASGGPGTGELFF. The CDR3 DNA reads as TGCAGTGCTAGCGGGGGCCCGGGCACCGGGGAGCTGTTTTTT.

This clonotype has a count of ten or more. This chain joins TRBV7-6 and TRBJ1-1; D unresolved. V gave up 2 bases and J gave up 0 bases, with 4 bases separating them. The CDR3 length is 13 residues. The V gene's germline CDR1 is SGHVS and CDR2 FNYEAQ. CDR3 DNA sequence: TGTGCCAGCAGCTTATTTTTGAACACTGAAGCTTTCTTT. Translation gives CASSLFLNTEAFF.

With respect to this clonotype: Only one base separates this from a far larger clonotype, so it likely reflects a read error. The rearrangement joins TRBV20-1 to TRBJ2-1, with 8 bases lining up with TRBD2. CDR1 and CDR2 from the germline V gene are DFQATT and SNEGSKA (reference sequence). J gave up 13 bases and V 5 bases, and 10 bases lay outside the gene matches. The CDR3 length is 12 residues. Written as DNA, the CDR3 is TGCAGTGCTTTCCGGGGGGGAGAGACCCAGTTCTTC. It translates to CSAFRGGETQFF.

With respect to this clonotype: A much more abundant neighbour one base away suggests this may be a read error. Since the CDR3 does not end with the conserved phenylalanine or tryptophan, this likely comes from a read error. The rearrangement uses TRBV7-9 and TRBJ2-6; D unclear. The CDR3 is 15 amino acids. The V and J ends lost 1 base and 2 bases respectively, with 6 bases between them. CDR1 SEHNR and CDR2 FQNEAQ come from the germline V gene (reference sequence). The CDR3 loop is CASSLDLPGANVLTL. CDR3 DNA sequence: TGTGCCAGCAGCTTAGACTTACCTGGGGCCAACGTCCTGACTCTC.

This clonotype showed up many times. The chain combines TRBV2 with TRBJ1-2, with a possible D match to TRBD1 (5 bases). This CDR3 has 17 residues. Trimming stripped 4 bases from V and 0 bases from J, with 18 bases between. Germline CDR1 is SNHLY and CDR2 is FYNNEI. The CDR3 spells CASSVETDSPANYGYTF. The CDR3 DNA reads TGTGCCAGCAGTGTCGAGACAGACTCACCAGCTAACTATGGCTACACCTTC.

CDR3 residues: CASSHRDSYEQYF. The CDR3, as DNA: TGTGCCAGCAGCCACCGGGACAGCTACGAGCAGTACTTC. This rearrangement joins TRBV11-3 to TRBJ2-7; 7 nucleotides agree with TRBD1. Germline V gene data show CDR1 as SGHNT and CDR2 as YENEEA. V lost 5 bases, J lost 3 bases, and 4 bases stayed unmatched. The CDR3 extends over 13 amino acids.

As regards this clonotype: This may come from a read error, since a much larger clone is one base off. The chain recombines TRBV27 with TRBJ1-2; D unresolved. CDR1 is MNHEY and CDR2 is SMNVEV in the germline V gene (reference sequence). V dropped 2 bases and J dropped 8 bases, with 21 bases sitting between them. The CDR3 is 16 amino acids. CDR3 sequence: CASSLAGRGRGSGYTF. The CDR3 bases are TGTGCCAGCAGTTTAGCCGGCCGCGGTAGAGGATCCGGCTACACCTTC.

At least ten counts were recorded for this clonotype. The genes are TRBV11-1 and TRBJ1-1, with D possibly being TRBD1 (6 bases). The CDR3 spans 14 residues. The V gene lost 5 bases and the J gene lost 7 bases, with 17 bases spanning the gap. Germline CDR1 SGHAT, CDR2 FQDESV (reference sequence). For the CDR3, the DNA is TGTGCCAGCAGCCGTGACCCGACAGGTCTTGAAGCTTTCTTT. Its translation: CASSRDPTGLEAFF.